This T cell receptor (beta chain) derives from a study of PD-L1 blockade in urothelial cancer. On the study more broadly: Analyses used blood from 3 weeks (second dose) and 6 weeks after treatment start. Broader study findings: Patients with durable benefit had greater blood expansion of tumor-associated TCR clones 3 weeks into treatment.

CDR1 and CDR2 from the germline V gene are KGHSH and LQKENI. This CDR3 region has 14 residues. Profiling relied on immunoSEQ multiplex PCR, and the TCRdb table lists in-frame clones only, not all of them. The sample lists 56,000 or so clones, 85% to 90% occurring once. As to this clone: The antigen is undetermined. One end of the junction does not line up with germline, which may come from a read error.

The receptor's source is a man in his fifties or sixties with urothelial cancer. The chain recombines TRBV18 with TRBJ2-2; 7 bases agree with TRBD2. The source was PBMCs, collected around atezolizumab (anti-PD-L1) treatment. The CDR3 nucleotides are TGTGCCAGCTCGCCACCTAGCGGCACCGGGGAGCTGTTTTTT. It is translated as CASSPPSGTGELFF. The complete variable domain, with remaining parts taken from reference TRBV18 and TRBJ2-2, reads NAGVMQNPRHLVRRRGQEARLRCSPMKGHSHVYWYRQLPEEGLKFMVYLQKENIIDESGMPKERFSAEFPKEGPSILRIQQVVRGDSAAYFCASSPPSGTGELFFGEGSRLTVL.